Listed below are T cell receptor beta chains from one sample, sequenced in a study of cytotoxic CD8 clonotypes in ibrutinib-treated CLL. Produced via immunoSEQ multiplex PCR; TCRdb's table is partial and in-frame only. The top ten clones hold under 14% of a sample with some 140,000 clones, around 93% of them seen once. This sample comprised PBMCs, obtained after 12 months of ibrutinib treatment. The source of these receptors is a human donor with chronic lymphocytic leukemia. Each CDR3 is given with its conserved first and last residue. D genes are given only for firm matches. Some rows have no size entry. The others give once, few or many, or a class for an expanded clone.

v_gene	d_gene	len	j_gene	abundance	CDR3aa	CDR3nt
TRBV6-6	TRBD1	16	TRBJ1-4	NA	CASSYDYRGAREKLFF	TGTGCCAGCAGTTACGACTACAGGGGGGCAAGGGAAAAACTGTTTTTT
TRBV4-2	NA	12	TRBJ1-4	NA	CASSQGGEKLFF	TGTGCCAGCAGCCAAGGGGGTGAAAAACTGTTTTTT
TRBV5-8	TRBD2	16	TRBJ2-2	NA	CASSPLTSVDTGELFF	TGTGCCAGCAGCCCTTTGACTAGCGTCGACACCGGGGAGCTGTTTTTT
TRBV5-5	NA	13	TRBJ2-7	NA	CASSFRPGYEQYF	TGTGCCAGCAGCTTCCGACCCGGCTACGAGCAGTACTTC
TRBV9	NA	16	TRBJ2-7	NA	CASSPQAATILSEQYF	TGTGCCAGCAGCCCCCAGGCAGCTACAATTCTAAGCGAGCAGTACTTC
TRBV15	TRBD1	17	TRBJ1-3	once	CATSRDYRQGAGNTIYF	TGTGCCACCAGCAGAGACTACCGACAGGGGGCTGGAAACACCATATATTTT
TRBV6-5	NA	13	TRBJ2-7	NA	CASSYTGNKEQYF	TGTGCCAGCAGTTACACAGGGAATAAAGAGCAGTACTTC
TRBV11-3	TRBD2	14	TRBJ2-7	NA	CASSLAGGSYEQYF	TGTGCCAGCAGCTTAGCGGGAGGAAGCTACGAGCAGTACTTC
TRBV4-2	TRBD2	18	TRBJ2-5	NA	CASSQPLDPGGGVQTQYF	TGTGCCAGCAGCCAACCACTAGACCCCGGTGGGGGGGTGCAGACCCAGTACTTC
TRBV11-2	TRBD2	18	TRBJ2-3	NA	CASSTWGGAGDLTDTQYF	TGTGCCAGCAGCACTTGGGGCGGGGCGGGAGATCTCACAGATACGCAGTATTTT
TRBV19	NA	13	TRBJ1-1	NA	CASSQVFNTEAFF	TGTGCCAGTAGTCAGGTTTTTAACACTGAAGCTTTCTTT
TRBV5-1	NA	14	TRBJ2-1	NA	CASREAAAKGEQFF	TGCGCCAGCAGAGAGGCAGCGGCCAAGGGTGAGCAGTTCTTC
TRBV5-4	NA	14	TRBJ2-7	once	CASSLGGERDEQYF	TGTGCCAGCAGCTTAGGCGGGGAGAGGGACGAGCAGTACTTC
TRBV29-1	NA	10	TRBJ1-1	few	CSVDAGFAFF	TGCAGCGTTGACGCGGGGTTCGCTTTCTTT
TRBV9	TRBD2	19	TRBJ2-3	NA	CASSYEPGLAVDSPDTQYF	TGTGCCAGCAGCTATGAACCGGGACTAGCGGTCGATTCCCCAGATACGCAGTATTTT
TRBV27	NA	14	TRBJ2-7	NA	CASSLGGSSYEQYF	TGTGCCAGCAGTTTGGGCGGTAGCTCCTACGAGCAGTACTTC
TRBV25-1	TRBD2	14	TRBJ2-1	NA	CASSGGGLGNEQFF	TGTGCCAGCAGTGGAGGTGGACTAGGAAATGAGCAGTTCTTC
TRBV7-3	NA	16	TRBJ2-1	NA	CASSLFGGAEGNEQFF	TGTGCCAGCAGCTTATTTGGGGGAGCGGAAGGCAATGAGCAGTTCTTC